The present T cell receptor beta chain was sequenced within a study of cytomegalovirus exposure and HLA in healthy donors. CDR3 size: 16 residues. Germline V gene lookup returns CDR1 SEHNR and CDR2 FQNEAQ (reference sequence). Vbeta (60) and Jbeta (13) primers were used in the PCR. Generated by immunoSEQ multiplex PCR, the TCRdb table keeps only in-frame clones and is missing some. This repertoire shows roughly 200,000 clones, about 80% found once; its top ten account for 12% to 15%. With regard to this clone: A read error may account for a junction end that differs from germline.

The chain links TRBV7-9 to TRBJ2-3; D gene unclear. The sequence came from a woman aged 25 to 39 in good health and CMV-seropositive. Sequencing was performed on PBMCs. DNA for the CDR3: TGTGCCAGCAGTTTAGATAAGCGATCTAGAACAGATACGCAGTATTTT. Residues: CASSLDKRSRTDTQYF.